This is a list of T cell receptor beta chains from one sample in a study of regulatory T cells in long-lasting Graves disease. From the multiplex PCR reads, TCRdb called clonotypes with MiXCR, one entry per CDR3 protein. The table includes about 660,000 distinct CDR3 sequences, about 30% detected once. Sequenced material: peripheral blood mononuclear cells (PBMCs), taken when the disease was refractory, from a patient treated with antithyroid drugs. The receptors shown here come from a female donor with Graves disease. The CDR3 runs from the conserved cysteine through the conserved F or W. A D gene is named only where the DNA matches it firmly. Clone size is given for some rows only: seen once, a few or many times, or a class if the clone is expanded.

V: TRBV27
D: -
J: TRBJ1-5
size: -
CDR3: CASSPAGGWQPQHF
DNA: TGTGCCAGCAGTCCCGCCGGGGGTTGGCAGCCCCAGCATTTT

V: TRBV15
D: TRBD1
J: TRBJ1-6
size: few
CDR3: CATSRAFGTGNSPLHF
DNA: TGTGCCACCAGCAGAGCATTCGGGACAGGAAATTCACCCCTCCACTTT

V: TRBV7-8
D: -
J: TRBJ1-5
size: once
CDR3: CASSLGGGTRGPQHF
DNA: TGTGCCAGCAGCTTAGGGGGGGGGACTCGGGGGCCCCAGCATTTT

V: TRBV6-1
D: TRBD1
J: TRBJ2-2
size: -
CDR3: CASRQGVAGELFF
DNA: TGTGCCAGTAGACAGGGGGTGGCCGGGGAGCTGTTTTTT

V: TRBV7-3
D: TRBD1
J: TRBJ1-1
size: -
CDR3: CAGSSGGTEAFF
DNA: TGTGCCGGCAGCTCAGGGGGCACTGAAGCTTTCTTT

V: TRBV30
D: -
J: TRBJ1-5
size: -
CDR3: CAWSVGGNSNQPQHF
DNA: TGTGCCTGGAGTGTAGGGGGAAATAGCAATCAGCCCCAGCATTTT

V: TRBV12-3/TRBV12-4
D: TRBD2
J: TRBJ2-7
size: -
CDR3: CASSLRLADVYEQYF
DNA: TGTGCCAGCAGTTTAAGGCTAGCGGATGTATACGAGCAGTACTTC

V: TRBV27
D: -
J: TRBJ1-6
size: few
CDR3: CASTTRRISYNSPLHF
DNA: TGTGCCAGCACTACCCGACGGATCTCCTATAATTCACCCCTCCACTTT

V: TRBV20-1
D: TRBD1
J: TRBJ1-5
size: -
CDR3: CSARDRGRNNQPQHF
DNA: TGCAGTGCTCGTGACAGGGGGCGGAACAATCAGCCCCAGCATTTT

V: TRBV12-3/TRBV12-4
D: -
J: TRBJ1-5
size: -
CDR3: CASSRENQPQHF
DNA: TGTGCCAGTTCCAGGGAGAATCAGCCCCAGCATTTT

V: TRBV30
D: -
J: TRBJ2-7
size: few
CDR3: CAWAAGTYSYEQYF
DNA: TGTGCCTGGGCCGCGGGGACTTACTCCTACGAGCAGTACTTC

V: TRBV6-5
D: -
J: TRBJ1-5
size: -
CDR3: CASSYRDQPQHF
DNA: TGTGCCAGCAGTTACAGAGATCAGCCCCAGCATTTT

V: TRBV7-6
D: TRBD1
J: TRBJ2-7
size: few
CDR3: CASSFRGRGLGEQYF
DNA: TGTGCCAGCAGCTTTAGGGGCAGGGGGCTTGGGGAGCAGTACTTC

V: TRBV28
D: -
J: TRBJ2-3
size: -
CDR3: CASSLSADTQYF
DNA: TGTGCCAGCAGTTTGAGCGCAGATACGCAGTATTTT

V: TRBV9
D: -
J: TRBJ1-2
size: few
CDR3: CASSVGPDTYGYTF
DNA: TGTGCCAGCAGCGTAGGGCCGGATACCTATGGCTACACCTTC

V: TRBV3-1
D: -
J: TRBJ2-7
size: few
CDR3: CASSQDPRVYEQYF
DNA: TGTGCCAGCAGCCAAGATCCCAGGGTCTACGAGCAGTACTTC

V: TRBV19
D: TRBD1
J: TRBJ1-5
size: few
CDR3: CASSIGKTGLQPQHF
DNA: TGTGCCAGTAGTATAGGTAAGACAGGGCTTCAGCCCCAGCATTTT

V: TRBV5-1
D: TRBD1
J: TRBJ1-5
size: few
CDR3: CASSLVRGHQPQHF
DNA: TGCGCCAGCAGCTTGGTAAGGGGGCACCAGCCCCAGCATTTT

V: TRBV6-5
D: TRBD1
J: TRBJ1-1
size: -
CDR3: CASSYPGQGFGSTEAFF
DNA: TGTGCCAGCAGTTACCCCGGACAGGGGTTTGGAAGCACTGAAGCTTTCTTT

V: TRBV24-1
D: TRBD2
J: TRBJ2-2
size: -
CDR3: CATSDSGTSPWGTGELFF
DNA: TGTGCCACCAGTGACTCCGGGACTAGCCCATGGGGCACCGGGGAGCTGTTTTTT

V: TRBV2
D: -
J: TRBJ1-6
size: few
CDR3: CASVEGDGPNSPLHF
DNA: TGTGCCAGCGTCGAGGGGGATGGTCCTAATTCACCCCTCCACTTT

V: TRBV20-1
D: -
J: TRBJ1-5
size: -
CDR3: CSARYRTANSNQPQHF
DNA: TGCAGTGCTAGATACAGGACAGCAAATAGCAATCAGCCCCAGCATTTT

V: TRBV11-2
D: TRBD1
J: TRBJ1-1
size: -
CDR3: CASSLETLGQKAFF
DNA: TGTGCCAGCAGCTTAGAAACATTGGGACAGAAAGCTTTCTTT

V: TRBV5-1
D: -
J: TRBJ2-1
size: -
CDR3: CASSLSGPSGLQGEQFF
DNA: TGCGCCAGCAGCTTGTCGGGACCTAGCGGCCTACAGGGTGAGCAGTTCTTC

V: TRBV6-5
D: -
J: TRBJ1-5
size: many
CDR3: CASSYLGQPQHF
DNA: TGTGCCAGCAGTTACTTGGGTCAGCCCCAGCATTTT

V: TRBV19
D: -
J: TRBJ2-7
size: few
CDR3: CASSISGATYEQYF
DNA: TGTGCCAGTAGTATTTCCGGAGCGACCTACGAGCAGTACTTC

V: TRBV6-5
D: -
J: TRBJ1-2
size: -
CDR3: CASSYSGPGDYGYTF
DNA: TGTGCCAGCAGTTACTCAGGCCCCGGGGACTATGGCTACACCTTC

V: TRBV7-9
D: -
J: TRBJ1-5
size: -
CDR3: CASSLAQGSHNQPQHF
DNA: TGTGCCAGCAGCTTAGCGCAGGGGTCCCACAATCAGCCCCAGCATTTT

V: TRBV10-3
D: -
J: TRBJ1-5
size: -
CDR3: CAISADYSNQPQHF
DNA: TGTGCCATCAGCGCAGATTATAGCAATCAGCCCCAGCATTTT

V: TRBV20-1
D: TRBD2
J: TRBJ2-7
size: -
CDR3: CSARTVSSGSYEQYF
DNA: TGCAGTGCTAGGACGGTATCTAGCGGATCCTACGAGCAGTACTTC